The 9 T cell receptor beta chains in this list originate from one sample, sequenced in a study of shared clonotypes between healthy human individuals. Libraries were prepared by immunoSEQ multiplex PCR; TCRdb keeps only in-frame clonotypes and omits some of them. The sample holds over a million clones, about four fifths seen once. The material sequenced was memory CD4+ T cells from PBMCs. Subset meaning: CD45RA-negative fraction. All receptors come from a man between 18 and 35 years old in good health. Some clones in this sample may be carry-over from other donors' samples.

This chain connects TRBV7-9 to TRBJ2-7; 8 bases fit TRBD1. Germline V gene lookup returns CDR1 SEHNR and CDR2 FQNEAQ (reference sequence). J gave up 5 bases and V 4 bases, and 4 bases lay outside the gene matches. The CDR3 spans 13 residues. This CDR3 reads CASSWTGFNEQYF. In nucleotides, the CDR3 is TGTGCCAGCAGCTGGACAGGGTTCAACGAGCAGTACTTC.

J is TRBJ2-1 and V is TRBV15, with 11 positions matching TRBD2. The V and J ends lost 2 bases and 9 bases, in that order; junction bases with no gene match: 12. This CDR3 spans 17 amino acids. Germline CDR1 reads LNHNV; CDR2 reads YYDKDF (reference sequence). The CDR3 nucleotides are TGTGCCACCAGCAGATTTGGGCTAGCGGGAGGAACGGGTGAGCAGTTCTTC. Translating it yields CATSRFGLAGGTGEQFF.

The genes are TRBV30 and TRBJ1-4, with 7 bases matching TRBD1. Germline V gives CDR1 GTSNPN, CDR2 SVGIG (reference sequence). The CDR3 extends over 18 amino acids. Trimming took 2 bases from V and 4 from J; bases not matched to a gene: 16. CDR3 protein: CAWSHNPRTTGFNEKLFF. The CDR3 DNA reads TGTGCCTGGAGTCACAACCCTCGAACGACAGGGTTTAATGAAAAACTGTTTTTT.

This clone has just one count. This chain joins TRBV11-2 and TRBJ1-3, with a possible D match to TRBD1 (6 bases). V was cut by 3 bases and J by 0 bases, with 12 bases left in between. The CDR3 contains 16 residues. The germline CDR1 and CDR2 sequences are SGHAT and FQNNGV. The CDR3 sequence: CASSFDRTRSGNTIYF. The CDR3 nucleotides are TGTGCCAGCAGCTTCGACAGGACGCGCTCTGGAAACACCATATATTTT.

This clone was seen a handful of times. The chain joins TRBV5-4 to TRBJ1-4; possibly TRBD1 for D (5 bases). Germline V gene data show CDR1 as SGHNT and CDR2 as YYREEE (reference sequence). V was trimmed by 3 bases and J by 0 bases, leaving 12 bases between them. This CDR3 contains 16 residues. The CDR3 DNA is TGTGCCAGCAGCTCCGGGGCGGGGGCAACTAATGAAAAACTGTTTTTT. It yields the protein CASSSGAGATNEKLFF.

The rearrangement links TRBV21-1 to TRBJ1-5; the table's D call, TRBD1, has no DNA check behind it. TRBV21-1 counts as a pseudogene. CDR3 length equals 17 residues. The CDR3 here is CASSNSRRTAGNQPQHF. The CDR3 DNA reads TGTGCCAGCAGCAACTCCCGCCGGACAGCCGGCAATCAGCCCCAGCATTTT.

This clone was seen a single time. V usage is TRBV7-6 and J usage is TRBJ2-7; 7 positions agree with TRBD1. J was trimmed by 10 bases and V by 1 base; bases with no gene match: 10. Germline loops: CDR1 SGHVS, CDR2 FNYEAQ. The CDR3 covers 14 residues. The DNA for the CDR3 is TGTGCCAGCAGCTTAGGGGGACAGCTGTCGGGTCAGTACTTC. This sequence encodes CASSLGGQLSGQYF.

The chain couples TRBV9 to TRBJ2-7; no reliable D call. Trimming took 0 bases from V and 1 from J, leaving 8 bases between them. Germline CDR1 reads SGDLS; CDR2 reads YYNGEE. The CDR3 consists of 14 residues. CDR3: CASSVGGFSYEQYF. The CDR3 region has the DNA TGTGCCAGCAGCGTAGGGGGATTTTCCTACGAGCAGTACTTC.

The chain recombines TRBV27 with TRBJ1-2; D call uncertain. V shed 4 bases and J shed 8 bases, with 14 bases lying between them. This CDR3 comprises 13 residues. In germline, CDR1 is MNHEY, CDR2 SMNVEV (reference sequence). CDR3 in amino acids: CASSSPGFWGYTF. The CDR3 DNA sequence: TGTGCCAGCAGTTCGCCGGGATTCTGGGGCTACACCTTC.